These 27 T cell receptor beta chains originate from one sample sequenced in a study of blood T cell repertoires in COVID-19. This table comes from immunoSEQ multiplex PCR, and its TCRdb copy is limited to in-frame clones, with some not included. The sample consists of 290,000 or so clones, approximately 90% of them appearing once. The sample taken for sequencing was peripheral blood. Receptors originate from a man between 18 and 35 years old with active or convalescent COVID-19.

This clone has at least ten counts. V and J are TRBV21-1 and TRBJ1-6; the D call TRBD1 from the table was never checked on the DNA. TRBV21-1 has pseudogene status. The CDR3 length is 15 residues. The CDR3 sequence is CASSKRGTANSPLHF. DNA of the CDR3: TGTGCCAGCAGCAAAAGGGGGACAGCTAATTCACCCCTCCACTTT.

CDR3 sequence reads: CASVGRQGSYNEQFF. The CDR3 DNA is TGTGCCAGTGTCGGGAGACAAGGTTCCTACAATGAGCAGTTCTTC. This sequence joins TRBV19 and TRBJ2-1; D is possibly TRBD2 (6 bases). The CDR3 has 15 residues. Trimming pared 8 bases from V and 1 base from J, leaving 15 bases between. Germline CDR1 and CDR2: LNHDA and SQIVND (reference sequence).

The chain couples TRBV28 to TRBJ2-7; D may be TRBD1 (5 bases). The V and J ends lost 3 bases and 2 bases respectively, with 17 bases between them. From germline, CDR1 is MDHEN and CDR2 SYDVKM. The CDR3 contains 16 residues. CDR3 coding DNA: TGTGCCAGCAGTTTGTACCGACAGATCCGCCCCTACGAGCAGTACTTC. Its protein is CASSLYRQIRPYEQYF.

With respect to this clone: In the same sample, other DNA sequences code for this CDR3. The rearrangement uses TRBV7-2 and TRBJ2-1, with D possibly matching TRBD1 (5 bases). Per the germline V gene, CDR1 is SGHTA and CDR2 is FQGNSA. V was clipped by 3 bases and J by 4 bases, with 7 bases between them. The CDR3 has 13 residues. CDR3 loop: CASSLQGYNEQFF. CDR3 DNA sequence: TGTGCCAGCAGCTTGCAGGGATACAATGAGCAGTTCTTC.

The chain is built from TRBV4-3 and TRBJ2-3; 9 nucleotides agree with TRBD2. There are 19 residues in the CDR3. V lost 1 base to trimming and J lost 2 bases; unmatched junction nucleotides: 13. Germline V gene sequence: CDR1 LGHNA, CDR2 YSLEER. CDR3 loop: CASSQASPSSGALTDTQYF. The CDR3 DNA reads as TGCGCCAGCAGCCAAGCGTCCCCATCTAGCGGGGCCCTCACAGATACGCAGTATTTT.

The rearrangement links TRBV5-1 to TRBJ2-1; D perhaps matches TRBD2 (5 bases). CDR3 size: 13 residues. CDR1 and CDR2 from the germline V gene are SGHRS and YFSETQ. The V gene lost 2 bases and the J gene lost 9 bases, with 12 bases spanning the gap. In DNA, the CDR3 is TGCGCCAGCAGCTTTACCGGAGGCAGTGAGCAGTTCTTC. It is translated as CASSFTGGSEQFF. Full variable domain (missing parts from reference TRBV5-1 and TRBJ2-1): KAGVTQTPRYLIKTRGQQVTLSCSPISGHRSVSWYQQTPGQGLQFLFEYFSETQRNKGNFPGRFSGRQFSNSRSEMNVSTLELGDSALYLCASSFTGGSEQFFGPGTRLTVL.

The CDR3: CAISLELDEQFF. The CDR3 nucleotides are TGTGCCATCAGCTTAGAGTTGGATGAGCAGTTCTTC. The rearrangement joins TRBV10-3 to TRBJ2-1; D gene unclear. V lost 6 bases, J lost 8 bases, and 11 bases lay in between. This CDR3 contains 12 residues. The germline V gene has CDR1 ENHRY and CDR2 SYGVKD.

This clone was seen more than once but under ten times. The rearrangement uses TRBV7-9 and TRBJ1-5; TRBD1 is a possible D gene (6 bases). Trimming left V 7 bases short and J 5 bases short, with 15 bases between. This CDR3 is built from 14 residues. From germline, CDR1 is SEHNR and CDR2 FQNEAQ (reference sequence). CDR3 region: CASTQGQGHQPQHF. CDR3 nucleotides: TGTGCCAGCACCCAGGGGCAGGGACATCAGCCCCAGCATTTT.

This clone was detected only a few times. The chain joins TRBV2 to TRBJ2-2, with 8 bases identical to TRBD2. Trimming removed 4 bases from V and 3 bases from J; junction bases left unmatched: 4. The germline V gene has CDR1 SNHLY and CDR2 FYNNEI. The CDR3 length is 15 residues. The CDR3 DNA sequence: TGTGCCAGCAGTGCGCTAGCGGGTGACACCGGGGAGCTGTTTTTT. It yields the protein CASSALAGDTGELFF.

This chain connects TRBV24-1 to TRBJ2-7; D perhaps matches TRBD1 (7 bases). The CDR3 covers 15 residues. Trimming removed 5 bases at V and 2 bases at J, with 15 bases between. CDR1 and CDR2 (germline): KGHDR, SFDVKD. Here the CDR3 reads CATSVEGAITYEQYF. Written as DNA, the CDR3 is TGTGCCACCAGTGTGGAGGGGGCGATCACCTACGAGCAGTACTTC.

The chain carries TRBV10-3 and TRBJ2-7; the D gene is possibly TRBD1 (6 bases). Germline loops: CDR1 ENHRY, CDR2 SYGVKD. There are 13 residues in the CDR3. The V end lost 5 bases, the J end lost 5 bases, and 13 bases lay between the germline ends. CDR3 in amino acids: CAISPGQPHEQYF. The CDR3 DNA is TGTGCCATCAGTCCGGGACAACCTCACGAGCAGTACTTC.

The chain uses TRBV3-1 (or the pseudogene TRBV3-2) and TRBJ1-4; D might be TRBD1 (6 bases). The germline CDR1 and CDR2 sequences are LGHDT and YNNKEL (reference sequence). This CDR3 region has 15 residues. The V and J ends lost 2 bases and 8 bases respectively, with 15 bases between them. CDR3 DNA sequence: TGTGCCAGCAGCCAAAGCAGGGGAGCCTGGGAAAAACTGTTTTTT. Residues: CASSQSRGAWEKLFF.

This chain uses TRBV11-2 with TRBJ1-1; TRBD1 aligns across 8 bases. Germline V gene sequence: CDR1 SGHAT, CDR2 FQNNGV. V dropped 7 bases and J dropped 7; count of bases not matched to a gene: 8. This CDR3 comprises 13 residues. The CDR3 DNA reads as TGTGCCAGCACCTCAGACAGGGGCTTTGAAGCTTTCTTT. Protein product: CASTSDRGFEAFF.

This clone has only a few counts. The chain recombines TRBV6-4 with TRBJ2-1, with 11 bases matching TRBD2. CDR3 length equals 15 residues. Trimming took 3 bases from V and 7 from J; bases not matched to a gene: 5. Germline V gene sequence: CDR1 MRHNA, CDR2 SNTAGT. The CDR3 nucleotides are TGTGCCAGCAGTGAGGCCCTAGCGGGGGGTAATGAGCAGTTCTTC. Encoded protein: CASSEALAGGNEQFF.

The chain joins TRBV6-5 to TRBJ2-3, with D hard to call. Looked up from germline, CDR1 is MNHEY and CDR2 is SVGAGI. The CDR3 totals 14 residues. The germline V and J ends were trimmed by 4 bases and 2 bases, with 10 bases remaining between them. DNA for the CDR3: TGTGCCAGCAGTTTAACAGAATTCACAGATACGCAGTATTTT. Protein: CASSLTEFTDTQYF.

V and J are TRBV2 and TRBJ1-2; 8 positions match TRBD1. The CDR3 consists of 17 residues. Trimming at V came to 6 bases and at J to 0 bases, leaving 12 bases not matched to a gene. The germline V gene has CDR1 SNHLY and CDR2 FYNNEI. DNA of the CDR3: TGTGCCAGCAGCCCAGGACAGGGCAACCGCTCTAACTATGGCTACACCTTC. It yields the protein CASSPGQGNRSNYGYTF. Full variable domain (remainder filled in from reference TRBV2 and TRBJ1-2): EPEVTQTPSHQVTQMGQEVILRCVPISNHLYFYWYRQILGQKVEFLVSFYNNEISEKSEIFDDQFSVERPDGSNFTLKIRSTKLEDSAMYFCASSPGQGNRSNYGYTFGSGTRLTVV.

V is TRBV5-6 and J is TRBJ1-1, with D maybe TRBD1 (6 bases). CDR3 length equals 17 residues. Germline CDR1 SGHDT, CDR2 YYEEEE. V lost 3 bases, J lost 0 bases, and 18 bases lay in between. The CDR3 bases are TGTGCCAGCAGCTGGTCCCCTGGGGGCAACATGAACACTGAAGCTTTCTTT. Translation gives CASSWSPGGNMNTEAFF. The whole variable domain, remainder taken from reference TRBV5-6 and TRBJ1-1, is DAGVTQSPTHLIKTRGQQVTLRCSPKSGHDTVSWYQQALGQGPQFIFQYYEEEERQRGNFPDRFSGHQFPNYSSELNVNALLLGDSALYLCASSWSPGGNMNTEAFFGQGTRLTVV.

This chain joins TRBV5-1 and TRBJ2-5; 11 bases fit TRBD2. V shed 0 bases, J shed 1 base, and the junction held 5 bases outside the gene matches. This CDR3 is built from 17 residues. Germline V lookup: CDR1 SGHRS, CDR2 YFSETQ. In DNA, the CDR3 is TGCGCCAGCAGCTTGGTGGCCGGGACTAGCGGCCAAGAGACCCAGTACTTC. This encodes CASSLVAGTSGQETQYF.

This clone was seen only a few times. V usage is TRBV15 and J usage is TRBJ2-7; 11 bases fit TRBD2. CDR3 length: 15 residues. J lost 3 bases, V lost 2 bases, and 3 bases had no gene match. Germline-derived CDR1 and CDR2 are LNHNV and YYDKDF (reference sequence). CDR3 bases: TGTGCCACCAGCAGACCAGGGACTAGCGGCTACGAGCAGTACTTC. This encodes CATSRPGTSGYEQYF.

The chain carries TRBV7-9 and TRBJ2-4, with D perhaps TRBD1 (6 bases). Trimming stripped 8 bases from V and 7 bases from J, with 15 bases between. Per the germline V gene, CDR1 is SEHNR and CDR2 is FQNEAQ (reference sequence). The CDR3 extends over 13 amino acids. In DNA, the CDR3 is TGTGCCAGCGGCGAGGGGGTGACCAACATTCAGTACTTC. It codes for CASGEGVTNIQYF.

V is TRBV6-1 and J is TRBJ1-6; D unresolved. The CDR3 is made up of 14 amino acids. V dropped 2 bases and J dropped 11 bases, with 13 bases sitting between them. Germline CDR1 reads MNHNS; CDR2 reads SASEGT. The DNA for the CDR3 is TGTGCCAGCAGTGAAAGTACAGTCCCGGCACCCCTCCACTTT. It codes for CASSESTVPAPLHF.

This rearrangement joins TRBV21-1 to TRBJ2-4; the listed D gene, TRBD1, was not tested against the DNA. TRBV21-1 is an annotated pseudogene. CDR3 length equals 15 residues. CDR3 bases: TGTGCCAGCAGCAAGGGATCGACAGTGAAAAACATTCAGTACTTC. The encoded protein is CASSKGSTVKNIQYF.

V usage is TRBV14 and J usage is TRBJ1-4; 8 bases agree with TRBD1. The CDR3 extends over 15 amino acids. From germline, CDR1 is SGHDN and CDR2 FVKESK. With 1 base clipped from V and 6 bases from J, the junction kept 4 bases outside the gene matches. The CDR3 region is CASSQATGGYEKLFF. In DNA form, the CDR3 reads TGTGCCAGCAGCCAAGCTACAGGGGGATATGAAAAACTGTTTTTT.

The chain joins TRBV20-1 to TRBJ2-5; the D is unclear. Germline V CDR1 and CDR2: DFQATT, SNEGSKA (reference sequence). Trimming cost V 4 bases and J 5 bases, with 8 bases left between them. The CDR3 covers 11 residues. CDR3 sequence (DNA): TGCAGTGCTAAGGTGGGCGAGACCCAGTACTTC. It codes for CSAKVGETQYF.

This clone was recorded only once. This rearrangement joins TRBV11-2 to TRBJ2-5, with D unclear. V shed 0 bases and J shed 1 base, with 9 bases lying between them. The CDR3 length is 15 residues. Looked up from germline, CDR1 is SGHAT and CDR2 is FQNNGV. The CDR3 nucleotides are TGTGCCAGCAGCTTAGATTGGTCAGTCCAAGAGACCCAGTACTTC. The encoded protein is CASSLDWSVQETQYF.

The genes are TRBV28 and TRBJ2-7; D might be TRBD2 (6 bases). Germline V lookup: CDR1 MDHEN, CDR2 SYDVKM. The CDR3 sequence is 14 residues long. Trimming left V 7 bases short and J 6 bases short, with 19 bases between. DNA of the CDR3: TGTGCCAGCACCAAAGGGACCCCGGGAGCCGAGCAGTACTTC. It yields the protein CASTKGTPGAEQYF.

The chain uses TRBV18 and TRBJ1-4; TRBD1 matches 9 bases. The CDR3 extends over 14 amino acids. Germline loops: CDR1 KGHSH, CDR2 LQKENI. With 3 bases clipped from V and 9 bases from J, the junction kept 5 bases outside the gene matches. CDR3 nucleotides: TGTGCCAGCTCACCGCCCGGGACAGGGAAAAAACTGTTTTTT. The encoded protein is CASSPPGTGKKLFF.